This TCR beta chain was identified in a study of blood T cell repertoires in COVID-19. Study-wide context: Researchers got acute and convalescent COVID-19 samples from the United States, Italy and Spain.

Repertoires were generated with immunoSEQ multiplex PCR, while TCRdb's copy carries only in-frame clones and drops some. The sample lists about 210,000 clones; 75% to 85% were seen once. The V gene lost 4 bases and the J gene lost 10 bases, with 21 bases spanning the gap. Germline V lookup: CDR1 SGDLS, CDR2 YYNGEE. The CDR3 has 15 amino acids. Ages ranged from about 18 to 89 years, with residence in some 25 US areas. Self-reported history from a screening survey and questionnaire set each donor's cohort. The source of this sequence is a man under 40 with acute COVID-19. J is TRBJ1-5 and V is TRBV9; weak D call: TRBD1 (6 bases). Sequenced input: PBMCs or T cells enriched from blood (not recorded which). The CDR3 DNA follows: TGTGCCAGCAGCCCTAGGCGGGGGCCCTGGGATCCCCAGCATTTT. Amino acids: CASSPRRGPWDPQHF.